The 17 T cell receptor beta chains reported below all come from one sample, sequenced in a study of vaccination and CD4 T cells after COVID-19. TCRdb used MiXCR to reprocess the PCR reads, holding one entry per CDR3 protein. The data contain 35,000 to 45,000 distinct CDR3 sequences, about 35% of them singletons. Time point given: late sampling 161 to 241 days after vaccination in a few convalescent patients. The specimen was CD4+ T cells from blood, collected about 7 months after SARS-CoV-2 vaccination. Receptors originate from a human donor who had recovered from COVID-19.

This clonotype appeared a few times. This rearrangement joins TRBV6-1 to TRBJ2-7, with 15 bases aligning to TRBD2. The CDR3 contains 19 residues. The junction had 15 bases not matched to a gene; V was cut back by 6 bases and J by 3 bases. Germline loops: CDR1 MNHNS, CDR2 SASEGT. The CDR3: CASSSWDGLAGGPRYEQYF. The CDR3 DNA is TGTGCCAGCAGCTCATGGGACGGACTAGCGGGAGGGCCCCGCTACGAGCAGTACTTC.

This clonotype was counted only a few times. This chain connects TRBV7-9 to TRBJ2-7; no clear D gene. Trimming took off 0 bases at V and 6 bases at J, with 9 bases between the two ends. The CDR3 is made up of 13 amino acids. The germline V gene encodes CDR1 SEHNR and CDR2 FQNEAQ (reference sequence). The CDR3 nucleotides are TGTGCCAGCAGCTTAGCGGGAAATGCCGAGCAGTACTTC. Translating gives CASSLAGNAEQYF.

A few counts support this clonotype. The gene calls are TRBV20-1 and TRBJ1-1; 8 bases are a match to TRBD1. CDR3 size: 15 residues. CDR1 is DFQATT, CDR2 SNEGSKA, per germline (reference sequence). The junction had 18 bases not matched to a gene; V was cut back by 5 bases and J by 10 bases. The CDR3 DNA is TGCAGTGCTCAAGACAGGGGCTATAGGGTCGGTAGAGCTTTCTTT. Translated, it gives CSAQDRGYRVGRAFF.

The genes are TRBV6-4 and TRBJ2-5; 7 bases fit TRBD1. V trimming: 10 bases; J trimming: 1 base; junction bases outside the gene matches: 21. The germline gives CDR1 MRHNA, CDR2 SNTAGT. CDR3 length: 18 residues. CDR3 DNA sequence: TGTGCCACCATGCGATTTCAGGGGGATTCACAAATCCAAGAGACCCAGTACTTC. Translated: CATMRFQGDSQIQETQYF.

The chain recombines TRBV6-1 with TRBJ2-1; 7 bases match TRBD1. Germline V gives CDR1 MNHNS, CDR2 SASEGT. V dropped 3 bases and J dropped 4; count of bases not matched to a gene: 6. CDR3 size: 15 residues. CDR3 loop: CASSDSGTAYNEQFF. CDR3 sequence (DNA): TGTGCCAGCAGTGATTCCGGGACAGCTTACAATGAGCAGTTCTTC.

This chain uses TRBV2 with TRBJ2-7, with TRBD1 matching over 7 bases. J gave up 0 bases and V 6 bases, and 5 bases lay outside the gene matches. The CDR3 is made up of 14 amino acids. Germline-derived CDR1 and CDR2 are SNHLY and FYNNEI. The CDR3 DNA reads TGTGCCAGCAGAGCACAGGGGAGCTCCTACGAGCAGTACTTC. It specifies CASRAQGSSYEQYF.

The chain combines TRBV7-3 with TRBJ2-1; possible D gene TRBD1, 6 bases. CDR1 is SGHTA, CDR2 FQGTGA, per germline. V lost 1 base and J lost 5, with 12 bases in between. The CDR3 covers 15 residues. CDR3 loop: CASSLSQGTHNEQFF. Here the CDR3 DNA reads TGTGCCAGCAGCTTAAGCCAGGGGACCCACAATGAGCAGTTCTTC.

This clonotype was seen a few times. The chain recombines TRBV7-6 with TRBJ1-5; no reliable D call. Germline V gene sequence: CDR1 SGHVS, CDR2 FNYEAQ. CDR3 length: 12 residues. Deletions cut 1 base from V and 6 bases from J, with 4 bases between. CDR3 DNA sequence: TGTGCCAGCAGCTTAGAGGGTCAGCCCCAGCATTTT. Translation: CASSLEGQPQHF.

The chain carries TRBV5-1 and TRBJ1-1; D gene uncertain. CDR3 length: 13 amino acids. V was clipped by 0 bases and J by 1 base, with 4 bases between them. In germline, CDR1 is SGHRS, CDR2 YFSETQ. CDR3 nucleotide sequence: TGCGCCAGCAGCTTGGAGCCGAACACTGAAGCTTTCTTT. This encodes CASSLEPNTEAFF.

The J gene is TRBJ2-2, the V gene TRBV15; the match to TRBD2 covers 8 bases. After removal of 6 bases from V and 2 bases from J, the junction contained 5 bases not matched to a gene. Germline loops: CDR1 LNHNV, CDR2 YYDKDF (reference sequence). The CDR3 loop spans 15 amino acids. The CDR3 sequence: CATRSAGANTGELFF. The CDR3 region has the DNA TGTGCCACCAGATCAGCGGGGGCTAACACCGGGGAGCTGTTTTTT.

The rearrangement links TRBV28 to TRBJ2-1; 16 positions agree with TRBD2. The CDR3 runs 19 residues. V shed 4 bases, J shed 5 bases, and the junction held 11 bases outside the gene matches. Germline CDR1 and CDR2: MDHEN and SYDVKM. The CDR3 reads CASSYPGTSGRAFNNEQFF. The CDR3 DNA reads as TGTGCCAGCAGTTATCCGGGGACTAGCGGGAGGGCCTTCAACAATGAGCAGTTCTTC.

The chain carries TRBV20-1 and TRBJ1-2; D might be TRBD1 (6 bases). Germline V gene sequence: CDR1 DFQATT, CDR2 SNEGSKA (reference sequence). This CDR3 is built from 16 residues. The V end was cut by 6 bases, the J end by 11 bases, with 31 bases between. For the CDR3, the DNA is TGCAGTGCGCCCGGACGCAGGGGCGAGGGCTATATGCGGTACACCTTC. Residues: CSAPGRRGEGYMRYTF.

CDR3 nucleotides: TGTGCCAGCATGCGGGGGACAGGGCACGAGCAGTACTTC. Translated: CASMRGTGHEQYF. The rearrangement uses TRBV6-1 and TRBJ2-7; TRBD1 matches at 9 bases. The CDR3 has 13 amino acids. Losses at the gene ends were 7 bases for V and 5 bases for J; bases not matched to a gene: 6. Germline lookup yields CDR1 MNHNS and CDR2 SASEGT.

This chain links TRBV20-1 with TRBJ2-1, with 11 bases that match TRBD2. With V trimmed by 6 bases and J by 6 bases, 7 bases remained unmatched. The CDR3 has 14 residues. The V gene's germline CDR1 is DFQATT and CDR2 SNEGSKA (reference sequence). The CDR3 loop is CSATSGRGGNEQFF. The DNA of the CDR3 is TGCAGTGCCACTAGCGGGAGAGGGGGCAATGAGCAGTTCTTC.

This chain joins TRBV28 and TRBJ1-2; D is undetermined. V was pared by 7 bases and J by 0 bases, with 15 bases between. Germline CDR1 MDHEN, CDR2 SYDVKM. This CDR3 is 15 amino acids long. The CDR3 DNA sequence: TGTGCCAGCACCCATTTAGGCGGGACTAACTATGGCTACACCTTC. Translation: CASTHLGGTNYGYTF.

This chain uses TRBV28 with TRBJ2-7; D might be TRBD1 or TRBD2, each matching 5 bases. V dropped 5 bases and J dropped 2 bases, with 13 bases sitting between them. This CDR3 is built from 14 residues. Germline CDR1 reads MDHEN; CDR2 reads SYDVKM. CDR3 in amino acids: CASSKPGPPYEQYF. CDR3 bases: TGTGCCAGCAGTAAGCCGGGACCCCCCTACGAGCAGTACTTC.

V usage is TRBV20-1 and J usage is TRBJ2-1; TRBD2 matches 8 bases. The J segment lost 5 bases and the V segment lost 5 bases, leaving 11 bases of the junction unmatched. Looked up from germline, CDR1 is DFQATT and CDR2 is SNEGSKA (reference sequence). This CDR3 is 15 amino acids long. The CDR3 DNA is TGCAGTGCTCCTAGGGCGGGACTAGGGAACAATGAGCAGTTCTTC. Its protein product is CSAPRAGLGNNEQFF.